This T cell receptor beta chain is drawn from a study of CD8 T cells in ankylosing spondylitis. This clonotype showed up just a few times. Its antigen is as yet unknown. CDR3 length equals 13 residues. Germline CDR1 is DFQATT and CDR2 is SNEGSKA (reference sequence). V lost 4 bases, J lost 7 bases, and 6 bases stayed unmatched. Study conclusions and caveats: Past studies reported some motif variants in reactive arthritis synovial fluid and blood. Matched synovial fluid from ankylosing spondylitis patients was reported to be enriched for disease-linked clones.

Preparation of TCR beta libraries was done by quantitative 5'-RACE with molecular barcodes. Via MiXCR, TCRdb re-called the 5' RACE reads, giving one row per CDR3 protein. This table holds 250,000 or so distinct CDR3 sequences, roughly a quarter found once. The specimen sequenced was blood, either unsorted or a sorted T cell fraction (not recorded which). This sequence originates from a male donor with ankylosing spondylitis or in good health (not recorded which). The chain links TRBV20-1 to TRBJ2-1; 8 positions match TRBD2. CDR3 region: CSATSSGWNEQFF. CDR3 bases: TGCAGTGCTACTTCTAGCGGGTGGAATGAGCAGTTCTTC.